The present T cell receptor (beta chain) was sequenced within a study of brain T cells in children with intractable seizures. Germline V CDR1 and CDR2: SEHNR, FQNEAQ (reference sequence). This CDR3 spans 16 amino acids. Germline trimming cut 5 bases from V and 0 bases from J; bases unmatched to any gene: 8. The repertoire was sequenced with immunoSEQ multiplex PCR; TCRdb's copy has only in-frame clones and lacks some. This sample carries hundreds of thousands of clones, 93% of them seen once, and the ten largest clones take around 6%. For this clone: Its specificity is not known.

Whole-study findings and limits: Pre-surgery blood may have been undersampled, hiding some clones.

Time point here: blood from clinic visit 5 months post-surgery; TSC patient then seizure free. Surgery cases with the highest brain T cell transcript signatures were chosen for sequencing. This clonotype originated in a boy younger than two with tuberous sclerosis and intractable seizures. The J gene is TRBJ1-1, the V gene TRBV7-9; TRBD1 agrees at 8 bases. The sample here was peripheral blood, taken 4 to 5 months after surgery. The CDR3 DNA is TGTGCCAGCAGCACATTCACAGGGGGGTTGAACACTGAAGCTTTCTTT. Protein product: CASSTFTGGLNTEAFF.